This T cell receptor (beta chain) was found in a study of T cell repertoires in cytomegalovirus infection (dated by TCRdb to between 2018 and 2021). In terms of the full investigation: Alongside well-studied HLA-B-restricted epitopes, the peptide stimulations were aimed at recently identified HLA-C-restricted CMV epitopes, whose presentation resists viral immunomodulation. Donor HLA type was relevant to the analysis, as public TCR beta signatures indicated carriage of CMV infection together with the matching HLA type.

Study-wide findings and limitations: The ex vivo response was dominated by HLA-C-restricted CMV-specific TCR beta clonotypes, which also provided the single most frequent clonotype in two of eight donors. Carriers of CMV infection plus the relevant HLA type were discriminated by the cumulative frequency of public TCR beta family members in the study cohort and in an independent approximately 350-donor cohort.

This clonotype was recorded a few times. Its antigen is not yet known. No much larger clone is present one base from it, and per-base qualities are unavailable. Sequencing was carried out with an Illumina HiSeq 1500. The public reads were quality trimmed at Q25 with fastp and then assembled into clones with MiXCR by TCRdb, keeping productive beta chains. Identical CDR3 protein sequences are pooled into one entry, listed with their most common genes and DNA. This sample lists 100,000 to 150,000 distinct CDR3 sequences; 30% to 40% were detected once. Under 70% of the sample lies in the top ten. According to the germline V gene, CDR1 reads MDHEN and CDR2 reads SYDVKM. The CDR3 covers 11 residues, taking in both the cysteine and the phenylalanine. Left in the record is the CDR3 DNA by itself, 33 bases read in frame from the first base. Relative to germline, V is 3 bases shorter and J is 7 bases shorter, with 7 bases between their ends.

What the treatment or condition label conveys for this sample: in vitro stimulation with specific CMV peptide epitopes to enrich CMV-specific T cells. The starting material was CD8+ T cells from cultured PBMCs, obtained from culture after CMV antigen stimulation. The receptor chain draws on TRBV28 and TRBJ2-7, with the D gene not confidently named. This TCR was recovered from a human donor in good health (CMV status not recorded). Some clones in this sample may be carry-over from other donors' samples. The CDR3 region reads CASSLSREQYF. Here is the DNA: TGTGCCAGCAGTTTGAGCCGGGAGCAGTACTTC.